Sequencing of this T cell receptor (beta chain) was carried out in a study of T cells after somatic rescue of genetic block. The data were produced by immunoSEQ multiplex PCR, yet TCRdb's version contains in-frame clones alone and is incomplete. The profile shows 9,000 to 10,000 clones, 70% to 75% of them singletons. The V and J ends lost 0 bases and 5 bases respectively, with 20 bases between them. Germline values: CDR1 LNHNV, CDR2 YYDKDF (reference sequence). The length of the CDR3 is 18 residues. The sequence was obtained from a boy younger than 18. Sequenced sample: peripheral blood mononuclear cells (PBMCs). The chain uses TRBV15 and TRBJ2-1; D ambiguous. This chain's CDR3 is CATSRDSRLSRINNEQFF. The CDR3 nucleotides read TGTGCCACCAGCAGAGATAGCCGTCTGAGTCGGATCAACAATGAGCAGTTCTTC.